The 3 T cell receptor beta chains reported below all come from one sample, sequenced in a study of post-analysis software for immune sequencing data. The study, taken as a whole, reports: When patients were compared with controls, about five TRBV segments were more frequent, TRBV5-6, TRBV5-1 and TRBV20-1 among them.

Unique molecular identifiers were built into the TCR beta cDNA libraries. TCRdb re-called the PCR reads with MiXCR, one entry per CDR3 protein. The sample has 650,000 to 850,000 distinct CDR3 sequences; roughly 50% are singletons. Their specific antigens are unknown. Sequenced input: blood. These receptors were obtained from a girl under 18 with multiple sclerosis.

This clonotype appeared a single time. The chain links TRBV12-3 or TRBV12-4 to TRBJ1-5, with D hard to call. Trimming stripped 6 bases from V and 7 bases from J, with 13 bases between. The CDR3 has 13 amino acids. This chain's CDR3 is CASSRRDRQPQHF. The CDR3 coding sequence is TGTGCCAGCAGCCGACGGGATCGGCAGCCCCAGCATTTT.

The chain recombines TRBV7-9 with TRBJ2-7; 9 positions agree with TRBD1. The CDR3 loop spans 17 amino acids. Germline assignment: CDR1 SEHNR and CDR2 FQNEAQ (reference sequence). The ends lost 4 bases at V and 1 base at J; junction bases unmatched: 11. DNA for the CDR3: TGTGCCAGCAGCTCGCCGGACAGGGGACCTCTTTCCTACGAGCAGTACTTC. Amino acids: CASSSPDRGPLSYEQYF.

This rearrangement joins TRBV29-1 to TRBJ2-1; TRBD2 agrees at 7 bases. The CDR3 length is 14 residues. The V gene's germline CDR1 is SQVTM and CDR2 ANQGSEA. The V and J ends lost 4 bases and 8 bases, in that order; junction bases with no gene match: 11. CDR3 sequence: CSVVSGRGRDEQFF. The CDR3 DNA is TGCAGCGTTGTCAGTGGGAGGGGTCGGGATGAGCAGTTCTTC.